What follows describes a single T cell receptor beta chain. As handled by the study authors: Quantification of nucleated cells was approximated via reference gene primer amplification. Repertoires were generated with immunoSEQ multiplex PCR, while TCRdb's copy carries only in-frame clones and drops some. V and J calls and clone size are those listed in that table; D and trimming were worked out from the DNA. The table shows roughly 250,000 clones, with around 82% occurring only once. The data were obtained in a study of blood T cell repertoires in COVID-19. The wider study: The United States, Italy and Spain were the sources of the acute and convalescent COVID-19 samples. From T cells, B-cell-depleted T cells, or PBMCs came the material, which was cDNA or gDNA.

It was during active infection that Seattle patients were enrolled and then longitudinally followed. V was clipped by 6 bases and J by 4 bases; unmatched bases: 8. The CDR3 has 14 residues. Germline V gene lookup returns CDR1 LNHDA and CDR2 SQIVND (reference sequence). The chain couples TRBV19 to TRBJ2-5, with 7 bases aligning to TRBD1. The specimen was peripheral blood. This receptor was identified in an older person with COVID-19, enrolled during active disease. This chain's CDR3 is CASSLTGSRETQYF. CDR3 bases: TGTGCCAGTAGCTTGACAGGGTCCAGAGAGACCCAGTACTTC.